This TCR beta chain was documented in a study of blood T cell repertoires in COVID-19. On the study more broadly: Samples of COVID-19 (acute and convalescent) were obtained from the United States, Italy and Spain. From T cells, B-cell-depleted T cells, or PBMCs came the material, which was cDNA or gDNA.

How the authors handled the data: Reference gene primer amplification gave estimated nucleated cell counts. Produced via immunoSEQ multiplex PCR; TCRdb's table is partial and in-frame only. V and J calls and clone size follow that table, whereas D and trimming were derived from the DNA. The sample contains 99,000 or so clones, approximately 80% of which appear only once. The germline V gene encodes CDR1 MNHEY and CDR2 SMNVEV (reference sequence). CDR3 length: 13 residues. Trimming took 4 bases from V and 5 from J, leaving 9 bases between them. The receptor's source is a woman aged 80 or over with acute or convalescent COVID-19. The sequenced sample was peripheral blood. The J gene is TRBJ2-4, the V gene TRBV27; D not resolved. The CDR3 DNA reads TGTGCCAGCAGTTCGTACAGAGAAAACATTCAGTACTTC. Translation: CASSSYRENIQYF.